The rows below give T cell receptor beta chains drawn from one sample of a study of blood T cell repertoires in COVID-19. Generated by immunoSEQ multiplex PCR, the TCRdb table keeps only in-frame clones and is missing some. This table has 88,000 or so clones, more than 85% appearing once. What was sequenced was PBMCs or T cells enriched from blood (not recorded which). These receptors were taken from a woman aged 45 to 65 with acute COVID-19. CDR3s include the opening cysteine and the closing phenylalanine or tryptophan.

TRBV11-2	14	TRBJ2-7	CASTMGADSYEQYF
TRBV30	15	TRBJ1-5	CAWSGGQAAQQPQHF
TRBV29-1	13	TRBJ2-1	CSVMPSSYNEQFF
TRBV5-1	15	TRBJ2-1	CASSLEAGGVNEQFF
TRBV29-1	13	TRBJ1-4	CSVEVGQGEKLFF
TRBV5-4	15	TRBJ2-7	CASTNQAGKSYEQYF
TRBV27	13	TRBJ1-5	CASSGQPTQPQHF
TRBV24-1	17	TRBJ1-6	CATSDLPIHPGNSPLHF
TRBV6-6	14	TRBJ1-6	CASQGANVISPLHF
TRBV19	11	TRBJ2-3	CASTSGRTQYF
TRBV4-1	15	TRBJ2-4	CASSPIGRVRNIQYF
TRBV2	16	TRBJ1-5	CASRARGGYSNQPQHF
TRBV10-3	14	TRBJ1-3	CAISESGRGNTIYF
TRBV18	15	TRBJ1-2	CASSPGQGADYGYTF
TRBV11-2	14	TRBJ2-2	CASSLSSGAGELFF
TRBV27	14	TRBJ1-6	CASSLRGLSSPLHF
TRBV27	16	TRBJ1-2	CASSSHGYREPYGYTF
TRBV3-1/TRBV3-2	14	TRBJ2-3	CASSLGLRTDTQYF
TRBV4-1	15	TRBJ1-4	CASSLLQGRGEKLFF
TRBV19	13	TRBJ2-7	CASSGPGFYEQYF
TRBV19	14	TRBJ1-2	CASTRVRGAYGYTF
TRBV5-4	12	TRBJ2-7	CASSWTETEQYF
TRBV5-6	16	TRBJ1-4	CASSLYQGATNEKLFF
TRBV11-3	16	TRBJ2-5	CASSLDGGQGQETQYF
TRBV5-8	14	TRBJ2-7	CASSLERGGYEQYF
TRBV6-5	12	TRBJ2-4	CASREQGPVQYF
TRBV5-5	15	TRBJ1-5	CASSLAGSSGQPQHF
TRBV7-9	12	TRBJ1-5	CASSDSRGPQHF
TRBV11-2	15	TRBJ1-2	CASRPGPRHKRGYTF
TRBV18	15	TRBJ2-1	CASSLQAVSYNEQFF
TRBV7-6	18	TRBJ2-3	CASSKTVVIYEGTDTQYF
TRBV19	17	TRBJ1-1	CASSIGPRGIGNTEAFF
TRBV3-1/TRBV3-2	16	TRBJ2-4	CASSQAAGGFKNIQYF
TRBV5-1	16	TRBJ2-1	CASSLEGTRAYNEQFF
TRBV7-9	14	TRBJ2-2	CASSWEVNTGELFF
TRBV3-1/TRBV3-2	18	TRBJ2-7	CASSQGKGLRENTYEQYF